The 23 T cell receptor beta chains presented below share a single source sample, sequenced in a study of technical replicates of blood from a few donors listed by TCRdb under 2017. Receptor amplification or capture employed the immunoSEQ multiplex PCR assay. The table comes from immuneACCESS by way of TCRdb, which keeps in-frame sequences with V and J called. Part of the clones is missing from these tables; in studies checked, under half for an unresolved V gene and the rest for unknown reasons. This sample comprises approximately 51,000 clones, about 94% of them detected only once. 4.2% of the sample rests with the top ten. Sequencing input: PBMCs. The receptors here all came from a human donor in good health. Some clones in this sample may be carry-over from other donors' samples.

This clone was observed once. CDR3 in amino acids: CASGRGYSGQGSYEQYF. For the CDR3, the DNA is TGTGCCAGCGGACGCGGGTACTCGGGACAGGGGAGCTACGAGCAGTACTTC. The chain joins TRBV2 to TRBJ2-7; the match to TRBD1 covers 10 bases. V shed 8 bases and J 3 bases; nucleotides not matched to a gene: 16. The CDR3 is 17 residues long. The germline V gene has CDR1 SNHLY and CDR2 FYNNEI.

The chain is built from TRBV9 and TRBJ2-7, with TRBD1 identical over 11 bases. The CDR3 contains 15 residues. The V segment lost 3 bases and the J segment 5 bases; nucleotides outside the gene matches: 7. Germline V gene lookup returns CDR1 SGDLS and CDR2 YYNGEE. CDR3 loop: CASSGGTGGGDEQYF. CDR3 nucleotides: TGTGCCAGCAGCGGAGGGACAGGGGGAGGTGACGAGCAGTACTTC.

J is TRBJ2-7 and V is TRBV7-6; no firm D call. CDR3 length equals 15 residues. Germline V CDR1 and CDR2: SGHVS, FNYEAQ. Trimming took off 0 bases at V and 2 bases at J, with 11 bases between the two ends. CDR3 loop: CASSLAQNFPYEQYF. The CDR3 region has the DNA TGTGCCAGCAGCTTAGCGCAGAATTTTCCCTACGAGCAGTACTTC.

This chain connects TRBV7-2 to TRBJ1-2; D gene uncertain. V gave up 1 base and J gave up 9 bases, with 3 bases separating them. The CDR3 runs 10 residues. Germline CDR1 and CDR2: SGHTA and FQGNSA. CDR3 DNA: TGTGCCAGCAGCTTAGTCAGCTACACCTTC. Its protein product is CASSLVSYTF.

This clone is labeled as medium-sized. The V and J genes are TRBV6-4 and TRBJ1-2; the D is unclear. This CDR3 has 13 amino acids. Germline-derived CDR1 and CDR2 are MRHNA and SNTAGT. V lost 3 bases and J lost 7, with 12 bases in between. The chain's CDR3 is CASSDADTGGYTF. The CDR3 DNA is TGTGCCAGCAGTGATGCAGACACCGGTGGCTACACCTTC.

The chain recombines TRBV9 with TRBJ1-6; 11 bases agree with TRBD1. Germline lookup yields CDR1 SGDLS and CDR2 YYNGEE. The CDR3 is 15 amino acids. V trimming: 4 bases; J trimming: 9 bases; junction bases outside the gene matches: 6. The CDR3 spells CASSTGQGAGSPLHF. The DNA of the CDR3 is TGTGCCAGCAGCACAGGACAGGGGGCGGGTTCACCCCTCCACTTT.

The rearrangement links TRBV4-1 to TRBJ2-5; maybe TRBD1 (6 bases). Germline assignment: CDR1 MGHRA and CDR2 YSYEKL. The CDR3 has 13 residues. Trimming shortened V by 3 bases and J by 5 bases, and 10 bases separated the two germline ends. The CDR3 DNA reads TGCGCCAGCAGCCAGGTCAGGGGCGAGACCCAGTACTTC. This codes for CASSQVRGETQYF.

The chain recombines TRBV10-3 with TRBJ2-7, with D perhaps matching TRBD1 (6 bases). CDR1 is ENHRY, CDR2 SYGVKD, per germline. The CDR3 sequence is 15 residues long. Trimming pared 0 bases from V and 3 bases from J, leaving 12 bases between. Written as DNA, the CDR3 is TGTGCCATCAGTGAGTCAGAGGACAGAGTCTACGAGCAGTACTTC. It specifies CAISESEDRVYEQYF.

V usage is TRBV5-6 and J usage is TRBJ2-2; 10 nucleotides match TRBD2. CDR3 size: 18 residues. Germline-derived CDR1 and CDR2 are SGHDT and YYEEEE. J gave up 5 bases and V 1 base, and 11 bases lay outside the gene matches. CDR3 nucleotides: TGTGCCAGCAGCTTGTATGGCGCTAGCGGGAGAGGGACCGGGGAGCTGTTTTTT. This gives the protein CASSLYGASGRGTGELFF.

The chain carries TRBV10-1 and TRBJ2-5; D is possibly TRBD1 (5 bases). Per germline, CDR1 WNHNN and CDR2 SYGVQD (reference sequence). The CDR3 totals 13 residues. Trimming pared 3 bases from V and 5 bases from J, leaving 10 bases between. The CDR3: CASSEGKGETQYF. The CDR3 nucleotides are TGCGCCAGCAGTGAAGGGAAGGGGGAGACCCAGTACTTC.

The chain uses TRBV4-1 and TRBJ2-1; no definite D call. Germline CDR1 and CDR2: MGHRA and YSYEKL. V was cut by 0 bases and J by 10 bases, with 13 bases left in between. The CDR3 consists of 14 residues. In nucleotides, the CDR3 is TGCGCCAGCAGCCAAGATTTAGCAACCGGGGAGCAGTTCTTC. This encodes CASSQDLATGEQFF.

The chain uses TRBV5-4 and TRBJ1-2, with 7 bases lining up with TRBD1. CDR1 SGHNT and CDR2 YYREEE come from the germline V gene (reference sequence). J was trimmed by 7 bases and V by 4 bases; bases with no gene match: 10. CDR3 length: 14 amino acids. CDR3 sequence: CASSQRTGASGYTF. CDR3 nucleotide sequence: TGTGCCAGCAGCCAGCGCACAGGGGCAAGTGGCTACACCTTC.

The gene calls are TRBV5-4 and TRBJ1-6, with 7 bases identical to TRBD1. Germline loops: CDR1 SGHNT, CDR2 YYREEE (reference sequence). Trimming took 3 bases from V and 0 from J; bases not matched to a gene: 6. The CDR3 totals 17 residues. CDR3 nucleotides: TGTGCCAGCAGCTATGACAGGGCTAGCTCCTATAATTCACCCCTCCACTTT. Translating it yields CASSYDRASSYNSPLHF.

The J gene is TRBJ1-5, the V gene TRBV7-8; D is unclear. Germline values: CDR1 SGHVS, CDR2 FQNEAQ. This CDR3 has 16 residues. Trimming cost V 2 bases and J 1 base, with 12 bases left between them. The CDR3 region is CASSLRGIQSNQPQHF. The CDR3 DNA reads TGTGCCAGCAGCTTAAGAGGGATCCAAAGCAATCAGCCCCAGCATTTT.

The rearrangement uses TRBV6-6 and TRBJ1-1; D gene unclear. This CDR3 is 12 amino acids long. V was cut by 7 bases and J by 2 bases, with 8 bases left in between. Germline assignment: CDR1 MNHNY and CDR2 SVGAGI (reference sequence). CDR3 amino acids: CASNPENTEAFF. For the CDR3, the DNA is TGTGCCAGCAATCCAGAAAACACTGAAGCTTTCTTT.

DNA for the CDR3: TGTGCCACCATCCGGTCGAGAAACACTGAAGCTTTCTTT. Translating it yields CATIRSRNTEAFF. The chain links TRBV2 to TRBJ1-1; D unresolved. This CDR3 contains 13 residues. V was shortened by 10 bases and J by 2 bases, with 14 bases between the two germline ends. Germline lookup yields CDR1 SNHLY and CDR2 FYNNEI.

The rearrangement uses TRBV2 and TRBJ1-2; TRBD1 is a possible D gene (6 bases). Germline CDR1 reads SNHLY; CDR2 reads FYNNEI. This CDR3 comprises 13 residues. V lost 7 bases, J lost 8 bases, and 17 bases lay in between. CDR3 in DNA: TGTGCCAGCATGCTAACAGGGAGCCGGGGCTACACCTTC. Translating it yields CASMLTGSRGYTF.

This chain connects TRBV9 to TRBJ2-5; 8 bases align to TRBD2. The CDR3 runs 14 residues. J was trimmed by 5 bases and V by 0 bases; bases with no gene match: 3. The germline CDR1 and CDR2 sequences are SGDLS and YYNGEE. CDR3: CASSVVAGTETQYF. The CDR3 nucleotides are TGTGCCAGCAGCGTAGTAGCGGGGACGGAGACCCAGTACTTC.

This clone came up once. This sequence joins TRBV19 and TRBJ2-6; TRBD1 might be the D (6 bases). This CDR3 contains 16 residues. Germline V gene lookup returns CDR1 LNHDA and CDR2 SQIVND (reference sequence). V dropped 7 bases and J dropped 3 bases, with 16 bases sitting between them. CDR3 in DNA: TGTGCCAGTACAAACTCCAGGGGATATGGGGCCAACGTCCTGACTTTC. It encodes CASTNSRGYGANVLTF.

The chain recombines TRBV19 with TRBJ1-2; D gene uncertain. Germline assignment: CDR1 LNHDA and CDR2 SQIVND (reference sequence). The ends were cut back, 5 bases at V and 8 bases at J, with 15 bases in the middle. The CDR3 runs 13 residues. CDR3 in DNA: TGTGCCAGTAGTGACGGGGTTGAGTCAGGCTACACCTTC. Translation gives CASSDGVESGYTF.

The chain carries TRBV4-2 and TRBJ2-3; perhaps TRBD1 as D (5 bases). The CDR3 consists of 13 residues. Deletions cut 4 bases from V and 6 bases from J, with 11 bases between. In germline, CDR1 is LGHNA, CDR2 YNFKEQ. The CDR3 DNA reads TGTGCCAGCAGCCGTACAGGTTCGGATACGCAGTATTTT. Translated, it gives CASSRTGSDTQYF.

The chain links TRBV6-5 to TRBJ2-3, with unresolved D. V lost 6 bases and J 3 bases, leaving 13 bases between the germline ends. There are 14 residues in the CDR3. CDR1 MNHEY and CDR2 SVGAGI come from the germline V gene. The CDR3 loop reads CASRSGSLTDTQYF. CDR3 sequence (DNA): TGTGCCAGCAGGTCCGGGTCCTTAACAGATACGCAGTATTTT.

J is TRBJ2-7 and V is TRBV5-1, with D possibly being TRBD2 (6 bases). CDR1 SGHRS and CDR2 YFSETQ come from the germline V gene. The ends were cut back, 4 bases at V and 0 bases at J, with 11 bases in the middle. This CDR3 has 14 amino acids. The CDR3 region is CASSPGGRSYEQYF. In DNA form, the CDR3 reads TGCGCCAGCAGCCCCGGGGGACGCTCCTACGAGCAGTACTTC.